The T cell receptor beta chain under discussion was sequenced for a study of blood T cell repertoires in COVID-19. Study in general: Some COVID-19 samples were acute and others convalescent; all came from the United States, Italy and Spain. The cDNA or gDNA used as material had been derived from T cells, B-cell-depleted T cells, or PBMCs.

In the study's own analysis: For nucleated cells, counts were estimated from reference gene primer amplification. Measured with immunoSEQ multiplex PCR; TCRdb has only the in-frame clones, and not every one. V and J calls plus clone size are reproduced from that table; the DNA served to infer D and trimming. The data show 97,000 or so clones, about 80% seen once. The CDR3 loop spans 15 amino acids. Trimming removed 0 bases at V and 4 bases at J, with 10 bases between. Germline CDR1 and CDR2: LNHNV and YYDKDF (reference sequence). This receptor was obtained from a man between 65 and 85 years old with acute or convalescent COVID-19. The sequenced sample was peripheral blood. This chain uses TRBV15 with TRBJ1-5; D is perhaps TRBD1 (5 bases). CDR3 in amino acids: CATSRESAGNQPQHF. The CDR3 DNA reads as TGTGCCACCAGCAGAGAGTCGGCAGGGAATCAGCCCCAGCATTTT.